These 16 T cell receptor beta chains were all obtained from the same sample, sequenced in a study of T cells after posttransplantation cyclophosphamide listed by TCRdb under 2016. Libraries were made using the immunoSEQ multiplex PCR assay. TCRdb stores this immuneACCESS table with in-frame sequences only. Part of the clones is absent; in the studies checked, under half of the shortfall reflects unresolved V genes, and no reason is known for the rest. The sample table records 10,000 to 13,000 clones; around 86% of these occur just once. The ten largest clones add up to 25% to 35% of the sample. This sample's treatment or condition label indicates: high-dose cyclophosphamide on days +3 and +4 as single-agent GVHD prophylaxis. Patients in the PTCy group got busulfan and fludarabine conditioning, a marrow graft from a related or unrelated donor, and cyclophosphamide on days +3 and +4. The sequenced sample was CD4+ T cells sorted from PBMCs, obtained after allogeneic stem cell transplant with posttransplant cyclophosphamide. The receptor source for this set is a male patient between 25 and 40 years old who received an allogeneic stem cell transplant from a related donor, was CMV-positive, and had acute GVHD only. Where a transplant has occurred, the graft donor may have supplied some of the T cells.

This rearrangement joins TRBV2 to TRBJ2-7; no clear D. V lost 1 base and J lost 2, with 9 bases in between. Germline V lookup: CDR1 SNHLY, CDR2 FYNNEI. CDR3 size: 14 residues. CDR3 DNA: TGTGCCAGCAGTGAAGAAACCAGGACCTACGAGCAGTACTTC. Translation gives CASSEETRTYEQYF.

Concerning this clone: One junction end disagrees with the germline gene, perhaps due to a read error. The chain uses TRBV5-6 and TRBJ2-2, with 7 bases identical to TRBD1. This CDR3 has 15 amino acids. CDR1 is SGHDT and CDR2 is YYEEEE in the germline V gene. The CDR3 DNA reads TGTGCCAGCAGTTCACAGGGGCTCACCACCGCGGAGCTGTTTTTT. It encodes CASSSQGLTTAELFF.

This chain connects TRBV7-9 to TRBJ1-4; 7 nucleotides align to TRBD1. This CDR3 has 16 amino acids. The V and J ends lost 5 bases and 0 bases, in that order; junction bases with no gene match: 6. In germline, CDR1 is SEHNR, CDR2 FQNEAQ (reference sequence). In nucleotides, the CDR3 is TGTGCCAGCAGCCAAGTCGGGACAGCAACTAATGAAAAACTGTTTTTT. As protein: CASSQVGTATNEKLFF. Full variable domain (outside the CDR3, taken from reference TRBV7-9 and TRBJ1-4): DTGVSQNPRHKITKRGQNVTFRCDPISEHNRLYWYRQTLGQGPEFLTYFQNEAQLEKSRLLSDRFSAERPKGSFSTLEIQRTEQGDSAMYLCASSQVGTATNEKLFFGSGTQLSVL.

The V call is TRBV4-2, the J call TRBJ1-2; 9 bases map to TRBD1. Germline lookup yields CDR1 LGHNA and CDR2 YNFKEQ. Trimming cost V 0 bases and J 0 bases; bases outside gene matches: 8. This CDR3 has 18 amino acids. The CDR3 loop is CASSQDLNRGPSNYGYTF. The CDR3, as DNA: TGTGCCAGCAGCCAAGATCTTAACAGGGGGCCCTCTAACTATGGCTACACCTTC.

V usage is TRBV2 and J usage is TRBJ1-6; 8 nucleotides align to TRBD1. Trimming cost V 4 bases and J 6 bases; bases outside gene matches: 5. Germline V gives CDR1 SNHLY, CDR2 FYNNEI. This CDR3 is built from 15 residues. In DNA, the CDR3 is TGTGCCAGCAGTGGGCAGGGGGCTGGTAATTCACCCCTCCACTTT. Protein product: CASSGQGAGNSPLHF.

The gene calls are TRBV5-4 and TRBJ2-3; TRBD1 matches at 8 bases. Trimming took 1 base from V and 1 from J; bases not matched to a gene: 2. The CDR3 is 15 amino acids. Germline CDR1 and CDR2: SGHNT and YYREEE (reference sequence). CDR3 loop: CASSLPGQGTDTQYF. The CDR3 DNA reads TGTGCCAGCAGCTTGCCGGGACAGGGCACAGATACGCAGTATTTT. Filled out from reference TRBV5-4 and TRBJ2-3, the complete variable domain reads ETGVTQSPTHLIKTRGQQVTLRCSSQSGHNTVSWYQQALGQGPQFIFQYYREEENGRGNFPPRFSGLQFPNYSSELNVNALELDDSALYLCASSLPGQGTDTQYFGPGTRLTVL.

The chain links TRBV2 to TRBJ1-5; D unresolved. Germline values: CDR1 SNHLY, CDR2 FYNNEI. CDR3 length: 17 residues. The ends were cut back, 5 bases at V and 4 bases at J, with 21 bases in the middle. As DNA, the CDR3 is TGTGCCAGCAGTTTCTACCCGCCGACGGTAGCAAATCAGCCCCAGCATTTT. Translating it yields CASSFYPPTVANQPQHF.

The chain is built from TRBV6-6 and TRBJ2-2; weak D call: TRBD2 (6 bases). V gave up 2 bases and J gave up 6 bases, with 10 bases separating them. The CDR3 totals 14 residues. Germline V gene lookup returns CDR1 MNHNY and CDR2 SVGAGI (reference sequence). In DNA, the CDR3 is TGTGCCAGCAGTTACCGCGGGGAGGCCGGGGAGCTGTTTTTT. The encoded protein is CASSYRGEAGELFF.

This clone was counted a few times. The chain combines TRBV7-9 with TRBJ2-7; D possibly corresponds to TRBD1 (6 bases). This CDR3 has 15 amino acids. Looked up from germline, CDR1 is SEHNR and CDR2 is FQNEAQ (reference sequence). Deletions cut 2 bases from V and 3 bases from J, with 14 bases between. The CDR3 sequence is CASSLFMDRYYEQYF. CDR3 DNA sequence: TGTGCCAGCAGCTTATTTATGGACAGATACTACGAGCAGTACTTC.

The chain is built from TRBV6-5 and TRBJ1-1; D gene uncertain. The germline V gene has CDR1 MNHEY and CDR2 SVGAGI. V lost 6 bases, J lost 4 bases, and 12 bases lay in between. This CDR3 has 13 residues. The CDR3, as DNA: TGTGCCAGCAGCTACCCCCGGGGCACTGAAGCTTTCTTT. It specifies CASSYPRGTEAFF.

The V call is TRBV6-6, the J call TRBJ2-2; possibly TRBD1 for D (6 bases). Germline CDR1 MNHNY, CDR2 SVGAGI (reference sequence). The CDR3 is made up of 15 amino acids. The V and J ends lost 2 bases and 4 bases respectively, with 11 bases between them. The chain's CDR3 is CASSYRAGATGELFF. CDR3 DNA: TGTGCCAGCAGTTACAGGGCAGGGGCCACCGGGGAGCTGTTTTTT.

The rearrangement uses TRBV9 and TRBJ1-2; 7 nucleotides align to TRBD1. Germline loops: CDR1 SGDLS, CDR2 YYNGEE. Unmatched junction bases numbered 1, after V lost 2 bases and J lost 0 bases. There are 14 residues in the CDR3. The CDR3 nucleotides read TGTGCCAGCAGCGTCGGACAGGCTAACTATGGCTACACCTTC. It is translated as CASSVGQANYGYTF.

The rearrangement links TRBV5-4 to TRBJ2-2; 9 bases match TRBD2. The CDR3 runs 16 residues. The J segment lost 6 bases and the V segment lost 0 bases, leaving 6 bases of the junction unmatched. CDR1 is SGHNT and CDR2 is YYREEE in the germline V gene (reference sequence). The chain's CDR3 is CASSLDLAGTAGELFF. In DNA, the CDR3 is TGTGCCAGCAGCTTGGATCTAGCGGGGACAGCCGGGGAGCTGTTTTTT.

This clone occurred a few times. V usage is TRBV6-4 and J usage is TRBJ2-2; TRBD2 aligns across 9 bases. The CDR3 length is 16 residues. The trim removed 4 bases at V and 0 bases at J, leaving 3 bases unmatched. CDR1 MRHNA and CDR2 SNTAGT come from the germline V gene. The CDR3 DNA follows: TGTGCCAGCAGTGTGGTAGCGGGGGCGAACACCGGGGAGCTGTTTTTT. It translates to CASSVVAGANTGELFF.

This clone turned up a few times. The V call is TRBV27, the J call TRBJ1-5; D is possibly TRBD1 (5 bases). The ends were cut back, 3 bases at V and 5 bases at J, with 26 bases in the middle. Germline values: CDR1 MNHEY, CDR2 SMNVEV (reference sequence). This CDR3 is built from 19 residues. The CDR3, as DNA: TGTGCCAGCAGTTTCGTCTTTGTCGGGCCCGGGAGGGGTGATCAGCCCCAGCATTTT. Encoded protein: CASSFVFVGPGRGDQPQHF.

The CDR3 DNA is TGTGCCAGCAGTTTAGAGGGCAGGCGGGAGACCCAGTACTTC. It translates to CASSLEGRRETQYF. The V call is TRBV27, the J call TRBJ2-5, with D possibly TRBD2 on 5 matching bases. The germline V and J ends were trimmed by 2 bases and 5 bases, with 12 bases remaining between them. CDR1 is MNHEY and CDR2 is SMNVEV in the germline V gene (reference sequence). This CDR3 has 14 amino acids.